This T cell receptor beta chain was captured by sequencing in a study of blood T cell repertoires in COVID-19. As for the study in general: Sample material is recorded as cDNA or gDNA derived from T cells, B-cell-depleted T cells, or PBMCs.

Original data processing: Estimates of nucleated cell counts were drawn from the amplification of reference gene primers. TCRdb's copy holds only in-frame clones and misses some; the assay was immunoSEQ multiplex PCR. The V and J calls and the clone size are those of that table, but D and trimming were determined from the DNA. The sample carries more than 40,000 clones, approximately 90% recorded once. The sequenced material came from peripheral blood. The TCR sequence derives from a man aged 50 to 59 with active COVID-19.

The CDR3 loop reads CASSQAGGGTDTQYF. CDR3 coding DNA: TGTGCCAGCAGCCAAGCGGGGGGGGGCACAGATACGCAGTATTTT. The chain joins TRBV3-1 (or the pseudogene TRBV3-2) to TRBJ2-3; 8 nucleotides align to TRBD2. CDR1 is LGHDT and CDR2 is YNNKEL in the germline V gene (reference sequence). The CDR3 has 15 residues. The V and J ends lost 1 base and 1 base, in that order; junction bases with no gene match: 1.